The text below deals with one T cell receptor beta chain. Its antigen is currently unknown. The sample belongs to a study of T cell responses to AZD1222 COVID-19 vaccine. The CDR3 covers 13 residues. Deletions cut 6 bases from V and 4 bases from J, with 12 bases between. Germline V CDR1 and CDR2: LGHNT, FRNRAP. Generated by immunoSEQ multiplex PCR, the TCRdb table keeps only in-frame clones and is missing some. The data contain 110,000 to 150,000 clones, approximately 85% of them singletons. Overall study findings and caveats: Baseline serostatus was positive in only a handful of AZD1222 recipients.

The genes are TRBV12-5 and TRBJ1-1; D perhaps matches TRBD1 (6 bases). Sequenced material: peripheral blood, taken on day 0 of AZD1222 vaccination. The receptor was derived from an adult in good health. DNA of the CDR3: TGTGCTAGTGGGAGAACAGGGAGCACTGAAGCTTTCTTT. This gives the protein CASGRTGSTEAFF.